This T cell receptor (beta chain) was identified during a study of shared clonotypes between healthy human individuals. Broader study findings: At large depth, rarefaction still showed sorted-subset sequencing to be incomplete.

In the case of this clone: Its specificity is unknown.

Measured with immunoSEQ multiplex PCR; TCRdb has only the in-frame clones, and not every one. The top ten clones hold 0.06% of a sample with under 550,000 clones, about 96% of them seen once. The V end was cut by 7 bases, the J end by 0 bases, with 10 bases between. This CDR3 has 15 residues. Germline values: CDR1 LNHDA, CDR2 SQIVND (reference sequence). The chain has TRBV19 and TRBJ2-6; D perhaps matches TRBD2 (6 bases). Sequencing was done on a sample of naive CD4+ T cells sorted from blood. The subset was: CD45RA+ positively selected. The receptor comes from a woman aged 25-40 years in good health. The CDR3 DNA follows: TGTGCCAGTATGGGACTGCCCTCTGGGGCCAACGTCCTGACTTTC. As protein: CASMGLPSGANVLTF.